This T cell receptor (beta chain) was captured by sequencing in a study of cytomegalovirus exposure and HLA in healthy donors. This CDR3 comprises 13 residues. V lost 4 bases and J lost 5, with 11 bases in between. Germline lookup yields CDR1 SNHLY and CDR2 FYNNEI. General observations from the study: In an earlier analysis, productive rearrangement rates for most beta V segments clustered near 90% or 30%. Accurate HLA-A and HLA-B prediction from TCR beta sequences was reported for most subjects. Later examination showed HLA-associated TCR beta chains had greater clonal expansion than equally common others.

A multiplex PCR was run with 60 Vbeta primers and 13 Jbeta primers. Produced via immunoSEQ multiplex PCR; TCRdb's table is partial and in-frame only. The sample contains some 150,000 clones, 82% of which appear only once. As to this clone: Its target is unknown.

Those who donated were healthy bone marrow donors. The sample taken for sequencing was PBMCs. The V gene is TRBV2, the J gene TRBJ2-5; D perhaps matches TRBD2 (6 bases). The receptor was derived from a man aged 18 to 35 in good health and CMV-seropositive. CDR3 sequence (DNA): TGTGCCAGCAGTGGGGGAGGCCGGGAGACCCAGTACTTC. It codes for CASSGGGRETQYF.